Here is one T cell receptor (beta chain) with its context. Original processing notes: From reference gene primer amplification, estimates of nucleated cell counts were derived. The repertoire was sequenced with immunoSEQ multiplex PCR; TCRdb's copy has only in-frame clones and lacks some. V and J calls and clone size are copied from that table; D and trimming were computed from the DNA. The sample holds 150,000 to 200,000 clones; around 90% are singletons and the top ten take around 7%. The trim removed 6 bases at V and 1 base at J, leaving 5 bases unmatched. Germline-derived CDR1 and CDR2 are SNHLY and FYNNEI. The CDR3 extends over 16 amino acids. These data come from a study of blood T cell repertoires in COVID-19.

This TCR derives from a man aged 35 to 55 with acute or convalescent COVID-19. The genes are TRBV2 and TRBJ2-1; 11 bases line up with TRBD2. The material sequenced was peripheral blood. In DNA form, the CDR3 reads TGTGCCAGCAGCCCCCCTAGCGGGGGGTCCTACAATGAGCAGTTCTTC. This sequence encodes CASSPPSGGSYNEQFF.